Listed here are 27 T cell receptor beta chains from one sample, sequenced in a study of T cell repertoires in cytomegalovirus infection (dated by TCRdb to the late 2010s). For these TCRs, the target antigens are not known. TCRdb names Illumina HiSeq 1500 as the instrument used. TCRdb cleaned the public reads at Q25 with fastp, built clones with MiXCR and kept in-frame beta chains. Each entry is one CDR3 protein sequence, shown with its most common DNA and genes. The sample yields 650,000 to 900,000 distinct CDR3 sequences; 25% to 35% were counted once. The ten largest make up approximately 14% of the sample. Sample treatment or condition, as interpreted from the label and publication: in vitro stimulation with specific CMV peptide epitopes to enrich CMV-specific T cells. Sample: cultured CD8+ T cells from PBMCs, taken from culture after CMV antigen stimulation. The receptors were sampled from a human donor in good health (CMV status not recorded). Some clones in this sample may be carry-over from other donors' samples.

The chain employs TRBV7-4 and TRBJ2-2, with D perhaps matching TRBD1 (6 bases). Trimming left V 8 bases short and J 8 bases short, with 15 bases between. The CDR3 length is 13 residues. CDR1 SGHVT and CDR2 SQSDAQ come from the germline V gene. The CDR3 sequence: CASGAQGSGELFF. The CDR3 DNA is TGTGCCAGCGGCGCACAGGGTTCGGGGGAGCTGTTTTTT.

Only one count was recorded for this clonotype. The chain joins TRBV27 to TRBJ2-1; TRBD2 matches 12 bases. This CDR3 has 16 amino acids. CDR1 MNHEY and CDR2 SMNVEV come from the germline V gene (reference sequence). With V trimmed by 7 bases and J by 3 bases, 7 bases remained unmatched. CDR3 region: CASTSSGGAFYNEQFF. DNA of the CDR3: TGTGCCAGCACATCTAGCGGGGGGGCTTTCTACAATGAGCAGTTCTTC.

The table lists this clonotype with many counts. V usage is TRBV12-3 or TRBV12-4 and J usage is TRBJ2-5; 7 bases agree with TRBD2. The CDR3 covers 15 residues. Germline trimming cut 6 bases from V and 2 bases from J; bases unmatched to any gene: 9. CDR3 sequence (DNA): TGTGCCAGCAGCGTCGGTCGGGGGGTGCAAGAGACCCAGTACTTC. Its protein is CASSVGRGVQETQYF.

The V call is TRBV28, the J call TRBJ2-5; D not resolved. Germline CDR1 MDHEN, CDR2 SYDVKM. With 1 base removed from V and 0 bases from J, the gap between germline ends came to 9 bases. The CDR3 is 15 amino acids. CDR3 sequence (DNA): TGTGCCAGCAGTTTATTGGCGGATTACCAAGAGACCCAGTACTTC. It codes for CASSLLADYQETQYF.

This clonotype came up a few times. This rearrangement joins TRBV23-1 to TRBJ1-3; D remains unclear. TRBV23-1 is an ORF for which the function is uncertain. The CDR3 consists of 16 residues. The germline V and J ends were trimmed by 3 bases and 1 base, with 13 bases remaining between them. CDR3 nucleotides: TGCGCCAGCAGTCAGCGGACCCAACCGTCTGGAAACACCATATATTTT. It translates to CASSQRTQPSGNTIYF.

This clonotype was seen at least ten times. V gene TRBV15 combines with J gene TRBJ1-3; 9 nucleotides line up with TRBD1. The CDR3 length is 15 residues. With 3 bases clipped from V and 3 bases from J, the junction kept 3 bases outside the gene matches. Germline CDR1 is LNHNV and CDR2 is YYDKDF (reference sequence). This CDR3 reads CATSRDRGVGNTIYF. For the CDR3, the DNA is TGTGCCACCAGCAGGGACAGGGGAGTTGGAAACACCATATATTTT.

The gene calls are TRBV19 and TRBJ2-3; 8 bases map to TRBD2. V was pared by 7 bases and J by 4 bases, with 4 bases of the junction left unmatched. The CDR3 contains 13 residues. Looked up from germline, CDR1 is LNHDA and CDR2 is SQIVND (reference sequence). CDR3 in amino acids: CASKAAGADTQYF. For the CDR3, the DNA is TGTGCCAGTAAAGCAGCGGGGGCAGATACGCAGTATTTT. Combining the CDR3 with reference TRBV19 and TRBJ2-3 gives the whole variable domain DGGITQSPKYLFRKEGQNVTLSCEQNLNHDAMYWYRQDPGQGLRLIYYSQIVNDFQKGDIAEGYSVSREKKESFPLTVTSAQKNPTAFYLCASKAAGADTQYFGPGTRLTVL.

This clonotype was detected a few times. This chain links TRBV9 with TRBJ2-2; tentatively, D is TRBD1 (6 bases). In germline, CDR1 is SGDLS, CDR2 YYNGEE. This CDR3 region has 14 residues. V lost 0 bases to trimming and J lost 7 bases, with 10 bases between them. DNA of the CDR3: TGTGCCAGCAGCGTAGGCCAGGGGATCGGGGAGCTGTTTTTT. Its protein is CASSVGQGIGELFF.

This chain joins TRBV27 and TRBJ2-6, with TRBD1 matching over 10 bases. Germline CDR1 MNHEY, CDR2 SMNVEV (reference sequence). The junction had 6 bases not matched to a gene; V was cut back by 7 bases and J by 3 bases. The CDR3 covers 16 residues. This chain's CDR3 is CASTLTGGFGANVLTF. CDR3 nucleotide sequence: TGTGCCAGCACCCTGACAGGGGGCTTTGGGGCCAACGTCCTGACTTTC.

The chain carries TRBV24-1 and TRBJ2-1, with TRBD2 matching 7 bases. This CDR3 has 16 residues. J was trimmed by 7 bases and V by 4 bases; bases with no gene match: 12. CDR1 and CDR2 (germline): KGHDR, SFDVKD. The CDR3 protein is CATSDPFKRGWNEQFF. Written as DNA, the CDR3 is TGTGCCACCAGTGACCCCTTTAAGCGGGGCTGGAATGAGCAGTTCTTC.

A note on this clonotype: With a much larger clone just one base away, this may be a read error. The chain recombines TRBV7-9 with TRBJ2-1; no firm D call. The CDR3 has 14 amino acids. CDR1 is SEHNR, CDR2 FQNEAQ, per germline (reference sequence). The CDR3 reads CASGNSPAYNEQSF. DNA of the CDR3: TGTGCCAGCGGGAATTCCCCGGCCTACAATGAGCAGTCCTTC.

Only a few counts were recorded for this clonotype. CDR3 region: CASSPRAGGGTDTQYF. The CDR3 nucleotides read TGTGCCAGCAGCCCCCGGGCGGGGGGCGGCACAGATACGCAGTATTTT. The chain is built from TRBV7-9 and TRBJ2-3; 8 bases are a match to TRBD2. The CDR3 contains 16 residues. With V trimmed by 5 bases and J by 1 base, 8 bases remained unmatched. Germline-derived CDR1 and CDR2 are SEHNR and FQNEAQ (reference sequence).

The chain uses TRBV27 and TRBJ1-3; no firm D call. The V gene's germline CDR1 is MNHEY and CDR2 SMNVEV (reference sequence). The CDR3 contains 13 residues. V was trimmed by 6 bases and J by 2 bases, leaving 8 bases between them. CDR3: CASREGPGNTIYF. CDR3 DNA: TGTGCCAGCAGGGAAGGGCCTGGAAACACCATATATTTT.

The DNA for the CDR3 is TGTGCCAGCAGCGCGGGGGGCGCTGAAGCTTTCTTT. The encoded protein is CASSAGGAEAFF. The rearrangement joins TRBV5-6 to TRBJ1-1, with a weak D call TRBD1 (6 bases). The CDR3 is made up of 12 amino acids. CDR1 SGHDT and CDR2 YYEEEE come from the germline V gene. Trimming took off 4 bases at V and 6 bases at J, with 10 bases between the two ends.

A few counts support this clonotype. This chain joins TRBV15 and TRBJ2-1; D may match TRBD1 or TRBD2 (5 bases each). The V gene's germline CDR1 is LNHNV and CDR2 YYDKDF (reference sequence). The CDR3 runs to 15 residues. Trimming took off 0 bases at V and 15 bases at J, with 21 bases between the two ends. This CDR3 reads CATSREIGAGPRGFF. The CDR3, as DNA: TGTGCCACCAGCAGAGAGATAGGGGCCGGTCCCCGGGGGTTCTTC.

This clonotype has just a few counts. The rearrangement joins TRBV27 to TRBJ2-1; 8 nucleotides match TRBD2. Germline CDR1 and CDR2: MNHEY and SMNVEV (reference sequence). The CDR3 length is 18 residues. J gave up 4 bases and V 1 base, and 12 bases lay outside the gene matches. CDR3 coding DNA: TGTGCCAGCAGTTTATTGTTTCCGGGGGGGCCAAATTACAATGAGCAGTTCTTC. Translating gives CASSLLFPGGPNYNEQFF.

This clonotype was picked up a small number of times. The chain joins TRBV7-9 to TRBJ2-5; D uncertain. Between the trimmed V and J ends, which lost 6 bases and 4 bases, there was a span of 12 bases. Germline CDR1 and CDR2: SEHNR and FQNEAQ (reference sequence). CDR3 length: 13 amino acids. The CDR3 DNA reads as TGTGCCAGCAGGAATAGAGGATCAGAGACCCAGTACTTC. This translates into CASRNRGSETQYF. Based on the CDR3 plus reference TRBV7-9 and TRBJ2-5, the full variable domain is DTGVSQNPRHKITKRGQNVTFRCDPISEHNRLYWYRQTLGQGPEFLTYFQNEAQLEKSRLLSDRFSAERPKGSFSTLEIQRTEQGDSAMYLCASRNRGSETQYFGPGTRLLVL.

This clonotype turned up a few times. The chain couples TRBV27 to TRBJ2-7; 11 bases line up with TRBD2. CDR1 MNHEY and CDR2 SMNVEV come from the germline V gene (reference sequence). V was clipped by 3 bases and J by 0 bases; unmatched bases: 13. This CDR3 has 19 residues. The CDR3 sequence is CASSFTPPSLAGGSYEQYV. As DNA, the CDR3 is TGTGCCAGCAGTTTTACCCCCCCCTCTCTAGCGGGGGGCTCCTACGAGCAGTACGTC.

CDR3 DNA sequence: TGTGCCAGCAGCTTGGCCTCGGGGTACAGGGGCTATGGCTACACCTTC. Translating it yields CASSLASGYRGYGYTF. The chain links TRBV5-6 to TRBJ1-2, with 7 nucleotides matching TRBD1. The V segment lost 0 bases and the J segment 4 bases; nucleotides outside the gene matches: 9. Germline lookup yields CDR1 SGHDT and CDR2 YYEEEE. There are 16 residues in the CDR3. The full variable domain, with the rest looked up from reference TRBV5-6 and TRBJ1-2, is DAGVTQSPTHLIKTRGQQVTLRCSPKSGHDTVSWYQQALGQGPQFIFQYYEEEERQRGNFPDRFSGHQFPNYSSELNVNALLLGDSALYLCASSLASGYRGYGYTFGSGTRLTVV.

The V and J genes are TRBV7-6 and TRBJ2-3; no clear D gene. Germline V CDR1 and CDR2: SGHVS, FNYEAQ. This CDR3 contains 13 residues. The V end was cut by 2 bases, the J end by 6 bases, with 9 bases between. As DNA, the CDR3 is TGTGCCAGCAGCTTATTCGATATGGATACGCAGTATTTT. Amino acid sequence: CASSLFDMDTQYF.

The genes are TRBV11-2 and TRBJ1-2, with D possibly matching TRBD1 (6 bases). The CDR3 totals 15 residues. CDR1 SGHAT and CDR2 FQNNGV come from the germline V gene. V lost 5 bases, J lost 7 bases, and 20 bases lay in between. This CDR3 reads CASSHGGGLESGYTF. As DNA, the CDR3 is TGTGCCAGCAGCCACGGCGGGGGGCTTGAGTCTGGCTACACCTTC.

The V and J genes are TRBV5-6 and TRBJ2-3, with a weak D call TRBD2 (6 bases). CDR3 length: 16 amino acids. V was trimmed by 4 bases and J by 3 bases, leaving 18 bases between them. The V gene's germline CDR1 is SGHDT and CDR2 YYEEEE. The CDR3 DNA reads TGTGCCAGCAGCGTAGAGGGGCTAGCGCGTACAGATACGCAGTATTTT. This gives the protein CASSVEGLARTDTQYF.

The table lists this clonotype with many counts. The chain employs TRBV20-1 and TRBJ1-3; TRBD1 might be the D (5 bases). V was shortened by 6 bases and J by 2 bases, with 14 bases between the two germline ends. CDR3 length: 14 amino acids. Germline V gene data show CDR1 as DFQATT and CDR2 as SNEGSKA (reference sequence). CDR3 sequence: CSAFGAGAGNTIYF. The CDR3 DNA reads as TGCAGTGCATTTGGGGCCGGGGCTGGAAACACCATATATTTT.

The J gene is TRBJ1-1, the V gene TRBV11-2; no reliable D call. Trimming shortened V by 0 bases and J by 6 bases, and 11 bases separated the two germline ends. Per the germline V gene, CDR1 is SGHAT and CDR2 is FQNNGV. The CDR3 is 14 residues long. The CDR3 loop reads CASSLEIGEAEAFF. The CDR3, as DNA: TGTGCCAGCAGCTTAGAGATCGGAGAGGCTGAAGCTTTCTTT. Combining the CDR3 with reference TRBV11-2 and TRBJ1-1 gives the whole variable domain EAGVAQSPRYKIIEKRQSVAFWCNPISGHATLYWYQQILGQGPKLLIQFQNNGVVDDSQLPKDRFSAERLKGVDSTLKIQPAKLEDSAVYLCASSLEIGEAEAFFGQGTRLTVV.

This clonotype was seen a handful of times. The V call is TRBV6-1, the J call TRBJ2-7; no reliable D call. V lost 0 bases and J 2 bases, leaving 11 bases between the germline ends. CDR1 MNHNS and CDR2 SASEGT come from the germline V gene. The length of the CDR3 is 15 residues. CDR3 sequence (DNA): TGTGCCAGCAGTGAAGCGCTTAATGATCCCTACGAGCAGTACTTC. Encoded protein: CASSEALNDPYEQYF.

The CDR3 nucleotides are TGTGCCAGTAGTATATGGAAGGAGGCGATACGAGGGTACACTGAAGCTTTCTTT. Translation: CASSIWKEAIRGYTEAFF. The rearrangement links TRBV19 to TRBJ1-1; the D is unclear. V was pared by 2 bases and J by 3 bases, with 22 bases between. The length of the CDR3 is 18 residues. The germline CDR1 and CDR2 sequences are LNHDA and SQIVND (reference sequence).

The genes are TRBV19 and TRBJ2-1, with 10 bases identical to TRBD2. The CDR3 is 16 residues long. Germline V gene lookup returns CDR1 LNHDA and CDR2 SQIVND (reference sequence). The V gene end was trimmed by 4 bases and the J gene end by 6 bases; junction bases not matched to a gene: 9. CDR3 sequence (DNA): TGTGCCAGTAGTACCCACGGAGCGGGGGGGATCAATGAGCAGTTCTTC. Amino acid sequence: CASSTHGAGGINEQFF.